This TCR beta chain originates from a study of PD-L1 blockade in urothelial cancer. Overall study context: Males with urothelial cancer arising in the bladder constituted most of the roughly 30 patients. Samples of blood were analyzed 3 weeks (second dose) and 6 weeks after treatment start. T cells were recovered from blood samples at a median of around 140,000.

Every PCR got spiked synthetic TCR analog templates. Here immunoSEQ multiplex PCR was the method, and the copy in TCRdb shows in-frame clones only, minus some. The repertoire holds around 120,000 clones, with 70% to 90% as singletons. The clonotype originates from a man aged 50 to 60 with urothelial cancer. The starting material was PBMCs, obtained around atezolizumab (anti-PD-L1) treatment.

CDR3 protein: CASSFGLAGEEVELFF. The CDR3 coding sequence is TGTGCCAGCAGCTTCGGACTAGCGGGAGAAGAAGTGGAGCTGTTTTTT. The chain combines TRBV7-9 with TRBJ2-2; 13 bases agree with TRBD2. Germline V CDR1 and CDR2: SEHNR, FQNEAQ (reference sequence). J gave up 10 bases and V 3 bases, and 8 bases lay outside the gene matches. There are 16 residues in the CDR3.